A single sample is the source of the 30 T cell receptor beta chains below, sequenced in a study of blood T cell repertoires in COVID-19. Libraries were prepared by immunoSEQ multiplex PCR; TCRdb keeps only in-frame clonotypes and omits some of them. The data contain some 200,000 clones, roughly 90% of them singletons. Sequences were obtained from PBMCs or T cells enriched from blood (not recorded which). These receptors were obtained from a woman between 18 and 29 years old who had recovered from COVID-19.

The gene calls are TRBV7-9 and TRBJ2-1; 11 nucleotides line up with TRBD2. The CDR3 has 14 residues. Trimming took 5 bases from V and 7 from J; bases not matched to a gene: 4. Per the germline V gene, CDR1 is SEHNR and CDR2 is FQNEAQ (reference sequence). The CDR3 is CASSVTSGENEQFF. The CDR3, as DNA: TGTGCCAGCAGCGTGACTAGCGGGGAAAATGAGCAGTTCTTC.

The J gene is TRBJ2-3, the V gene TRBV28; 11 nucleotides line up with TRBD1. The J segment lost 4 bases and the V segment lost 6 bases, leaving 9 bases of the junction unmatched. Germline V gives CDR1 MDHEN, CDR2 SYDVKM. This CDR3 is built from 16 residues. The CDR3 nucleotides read TGTGCCAGCAGACCGCACGGGACAGGGGGACCAGATACGCAGTATTTT. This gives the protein CASRPHGTGGPDTQYF.

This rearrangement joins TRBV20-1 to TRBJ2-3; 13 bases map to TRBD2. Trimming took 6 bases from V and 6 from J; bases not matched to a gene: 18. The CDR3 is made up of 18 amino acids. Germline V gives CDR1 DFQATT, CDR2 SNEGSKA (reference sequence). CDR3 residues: CSASGLGTSGEGMDTQYF. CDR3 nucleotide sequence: TGCAGTGCCAGTGGGCTGGGGACTAGCGGGGAGGGGATGGATACGCAGTATTTT.

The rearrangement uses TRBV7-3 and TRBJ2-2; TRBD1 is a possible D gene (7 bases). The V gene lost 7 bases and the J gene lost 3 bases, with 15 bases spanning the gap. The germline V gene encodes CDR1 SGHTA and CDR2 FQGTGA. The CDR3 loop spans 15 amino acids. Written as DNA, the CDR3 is TGTGCCAGCACCCCCGGCGGGACAGACACCGGGGAGCTGTTTTTT. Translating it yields CASTPGGTDTGELFF.

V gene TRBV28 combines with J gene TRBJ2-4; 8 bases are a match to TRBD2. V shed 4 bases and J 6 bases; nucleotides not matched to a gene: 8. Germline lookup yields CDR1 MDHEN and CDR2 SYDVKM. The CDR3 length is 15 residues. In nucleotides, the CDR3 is TGTGCCAGCAGTTCCCTAACTGCGGGGGGAAACATTCAGTACTTC. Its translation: CASSSLTAGGNIQYF.

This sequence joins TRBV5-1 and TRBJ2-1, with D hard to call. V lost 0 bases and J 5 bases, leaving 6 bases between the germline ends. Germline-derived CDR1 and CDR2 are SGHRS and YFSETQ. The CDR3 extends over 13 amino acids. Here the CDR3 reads CASSLGADNEQFF. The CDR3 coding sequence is TGCGCCAGCAGCTTGGGGGCAGACAATGAGCAGTTCTTC.

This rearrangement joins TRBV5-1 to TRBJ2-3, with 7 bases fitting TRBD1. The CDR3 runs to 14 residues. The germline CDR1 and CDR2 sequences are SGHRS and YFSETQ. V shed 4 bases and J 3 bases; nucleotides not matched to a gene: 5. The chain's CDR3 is CASSTTGRTDTQYF. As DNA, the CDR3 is TGCGCCAGCAGCACGACAGGGAGAACAGATACGCAGTATTTT.

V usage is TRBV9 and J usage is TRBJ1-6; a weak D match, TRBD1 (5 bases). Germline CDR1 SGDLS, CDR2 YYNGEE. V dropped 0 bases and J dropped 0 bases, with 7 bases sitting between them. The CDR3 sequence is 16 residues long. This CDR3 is CASSVDRSSYNSPLHF. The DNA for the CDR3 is TGTGCCAGCAGCGTAGACAGGAGCTCCTATAATTCACCCCTCCACTTT.

CDR3 protein: CASTSSLYTEAFF. Written as DNA, the CDR3 is TGTGCCAGCACTTCATCACTCTACACTGAAGCTTTCTTT. The rearrangement joins TRBV28 to TRBJ1-1; D remains unclear. Germline V gives CDR1 MDHEN, CDR2 SYDVKM. The V end lost 7 bases, the J end lost 3 bases, and 12 bases lay between the germline ends. CDR3 length equals 13 residues.

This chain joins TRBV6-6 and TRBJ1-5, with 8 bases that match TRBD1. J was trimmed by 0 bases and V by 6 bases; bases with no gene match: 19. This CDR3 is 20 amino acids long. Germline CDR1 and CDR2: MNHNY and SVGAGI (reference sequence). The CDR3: CASSGSATGVADYSNQPQHF. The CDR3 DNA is TGTGCCAGCAGCGGTTCAGCGACAGGGGTGGCCGACTATAGCAATCAGCCCCAGCATTTT.

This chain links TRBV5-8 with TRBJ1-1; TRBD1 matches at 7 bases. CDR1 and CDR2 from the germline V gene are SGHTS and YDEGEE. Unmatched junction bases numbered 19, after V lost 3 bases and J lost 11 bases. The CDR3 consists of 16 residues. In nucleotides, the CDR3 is TGTGCCAGCAGCTCCGAAACTCGGACAGGCACGGTAATGGCTTTCTTT. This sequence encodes CASSSETRTGTVMAFF. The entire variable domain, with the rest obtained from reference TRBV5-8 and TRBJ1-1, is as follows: EAGVTQSPTHLIKTRGQQATLRCSPISGHTSVYWYQQALGLGLQFLLWYDEGEERNRGNFPPRFSGRQFPNYSSELNVNALELEDSALYLCASSSETRTGTVMAFFGQGTRLTVV.

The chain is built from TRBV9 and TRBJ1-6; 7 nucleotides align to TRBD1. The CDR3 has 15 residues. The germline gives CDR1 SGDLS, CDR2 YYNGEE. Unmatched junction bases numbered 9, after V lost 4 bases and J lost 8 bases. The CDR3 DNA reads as TGTGCCAGCAGCTCAAGGACAGGATGGGATTCACCCCTCCACTTT. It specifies CASSSRTGWDSPLHF.

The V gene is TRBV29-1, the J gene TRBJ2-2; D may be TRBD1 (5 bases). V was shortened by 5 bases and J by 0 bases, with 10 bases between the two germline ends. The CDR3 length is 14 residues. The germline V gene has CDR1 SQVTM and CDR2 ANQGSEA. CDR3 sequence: CSVLGHANTGELFF. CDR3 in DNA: TGCAGCGTTCTTGGACATGCGAACACCGGGGAGCTGTTTTTT.

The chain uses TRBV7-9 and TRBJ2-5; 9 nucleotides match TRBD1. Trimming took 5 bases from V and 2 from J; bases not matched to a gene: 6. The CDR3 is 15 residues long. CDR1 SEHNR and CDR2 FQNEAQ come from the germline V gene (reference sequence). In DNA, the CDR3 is TGTGCCAGCAGCGACCGGGACAGGGCACAAGAGACCCAGTACTTC. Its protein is CASSDRDRAQETQYF.

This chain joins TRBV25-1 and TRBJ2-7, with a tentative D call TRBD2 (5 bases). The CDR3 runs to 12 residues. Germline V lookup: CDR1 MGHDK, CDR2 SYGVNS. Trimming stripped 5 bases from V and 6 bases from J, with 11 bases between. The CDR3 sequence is CASSLGNSEQYF. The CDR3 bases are TGTGCCAGCAGTCTCGGGAACTCCGAGCAGTACTTC.

The CDR3 sequence: CASSFSHTTRTPEAFF. For the CDR3, the DNA is TGTGCCAGCAGTTTTAGTCATACTACTCGAACGCCTGAAGCTTTCTTT. The chain joins TRBV28 to TRBJ1-1; D unresolved. The germline V gene encodes CDR1 MDHEN and CDR2 SYDVKM. The CDR3 consists of 16 residues. V lost 3 bases, J lost 6 bases, and 20 bases lay in between.

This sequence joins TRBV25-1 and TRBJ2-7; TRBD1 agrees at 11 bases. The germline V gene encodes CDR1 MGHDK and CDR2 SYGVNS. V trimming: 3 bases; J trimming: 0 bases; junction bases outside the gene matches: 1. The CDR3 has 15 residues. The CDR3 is CASSEGQGVSYEQYF. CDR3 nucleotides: TGTGCCAGCAGTGAGGGACAGGGGGTCTCCTACGAGCAGTACTTC.

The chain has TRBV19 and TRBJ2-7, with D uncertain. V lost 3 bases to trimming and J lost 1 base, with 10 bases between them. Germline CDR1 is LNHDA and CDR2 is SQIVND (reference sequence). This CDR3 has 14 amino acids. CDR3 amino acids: CASSMARQSYEQYF. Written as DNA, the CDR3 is TGTGCCAGTAGTATGGCGAGGCAATCCTACGAGCAGTACTTC.

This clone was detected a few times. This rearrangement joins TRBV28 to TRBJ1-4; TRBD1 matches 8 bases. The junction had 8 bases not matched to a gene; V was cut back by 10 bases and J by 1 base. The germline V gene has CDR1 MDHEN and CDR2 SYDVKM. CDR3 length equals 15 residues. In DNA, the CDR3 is TGTGCCATCCAGGGGGCGCAGGGAACTAATGAAAAACTGTTTTTT. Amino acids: CAIQGAQGTNEKLFF.

The CDR3 DNA reads TGCAGCGTTGGGGGCACTCATCAGCCCCAGCATTTT. This encodes CSVGGTHQPQHF. The chain is built from TRBV29-1 and TRBJ1-5; tentative D call: TRBD1 (5 bases). This CDR3 spans 12 amino acids. With 4 bases removed from V and 5 bases from J, the gap between germline ends came to 9 bases. Germline V gene sequence: CDR1 SQVTM, CDR2 ANQGSEA.

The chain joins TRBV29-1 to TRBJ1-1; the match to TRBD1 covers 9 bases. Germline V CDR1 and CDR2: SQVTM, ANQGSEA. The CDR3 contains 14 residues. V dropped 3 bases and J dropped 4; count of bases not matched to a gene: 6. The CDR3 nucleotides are TGCAGCGTTGAGGACCGGGACAGGGTCACTGAAGCTTTCTTT. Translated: CSVEDRDRVTEAFF.

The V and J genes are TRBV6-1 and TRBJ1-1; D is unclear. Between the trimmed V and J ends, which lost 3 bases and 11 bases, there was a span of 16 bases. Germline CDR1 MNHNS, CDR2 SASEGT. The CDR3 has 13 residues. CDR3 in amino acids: CASSERVHIGAFF. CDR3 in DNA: TGTGCCAGCAGTGAGCGGGTCCATATAGGGGCTTTCTTT.

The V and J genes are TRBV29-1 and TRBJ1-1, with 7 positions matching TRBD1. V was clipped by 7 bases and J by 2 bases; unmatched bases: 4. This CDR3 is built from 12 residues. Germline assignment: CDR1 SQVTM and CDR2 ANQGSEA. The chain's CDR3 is CSAGTVNTEAFF. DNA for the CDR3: TGCAGCGCCGGGACAGTCAACACTGAAGCTTTCTTT.

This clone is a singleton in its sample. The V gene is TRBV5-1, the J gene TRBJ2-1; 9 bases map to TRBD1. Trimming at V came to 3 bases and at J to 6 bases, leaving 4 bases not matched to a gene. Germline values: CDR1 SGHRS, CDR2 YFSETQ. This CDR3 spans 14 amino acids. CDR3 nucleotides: TGCGCCAGCAGCTCCGGGACAGGGTTCAATGAGCAGTTCTTC. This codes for CASSSGTGFNEQFF.

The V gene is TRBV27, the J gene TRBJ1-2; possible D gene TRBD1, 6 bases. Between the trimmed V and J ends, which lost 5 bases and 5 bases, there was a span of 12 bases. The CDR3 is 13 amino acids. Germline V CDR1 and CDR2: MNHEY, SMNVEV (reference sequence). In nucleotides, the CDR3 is TGTGCCAGCAGTGACCAGGGGTTTTATGGCTACACCTTC. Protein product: CASSDQGFYGYTF.

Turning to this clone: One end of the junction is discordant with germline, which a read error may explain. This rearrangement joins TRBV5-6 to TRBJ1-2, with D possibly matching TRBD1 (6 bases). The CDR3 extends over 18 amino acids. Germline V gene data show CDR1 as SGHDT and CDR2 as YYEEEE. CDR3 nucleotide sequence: TGTGCCAGCAGTTTGGGTCAGGGGACCCTCCCGCTTCTTTATGGCTACACCTTC. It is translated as CASSLGQGTLPLLYGYTF. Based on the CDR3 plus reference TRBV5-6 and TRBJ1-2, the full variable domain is DAGVTQSPTHLIKTRGQQVTLRCSPKSGHDTVSWYQQALGQGPQFIFQYYEEEERQRGNFPDRFSGHQFPNYSSELNVNALLLGDSALYLCASSLGQGTLPLLYGYTFGSGTRLTVV.

For the CDR3, the DNA is TGCGCCAGCAGCTTGGGGGACGGTACAGGGCCCTCTGGAAACACCATATATTTT. This encodes CASSLGDGTGPSGNTIYF. This chain uses TRBV5-1 with TRBJ1-3; D is perhaps TRBD1 (6 bases). Germline CDR1 reads SGHRS; CDR2 reads YFSETQ. V lost 0 bases and J lost 0, with 16 bases in between. CDR3 size: 18 residues. Variable domain in full (rest from reference TRBV5-1 and TRBJ1-3): KAGVTQTPRYLIKTRGQQVTLSCSPISGHRSVSWYQQTPGQGLQFLFEYFSETQRNKGNFPGRFSGRQFSNSRSEMNVSTLELGDSALYLCASSLGDGTGPSGNTIYFGEGSWLTVV.

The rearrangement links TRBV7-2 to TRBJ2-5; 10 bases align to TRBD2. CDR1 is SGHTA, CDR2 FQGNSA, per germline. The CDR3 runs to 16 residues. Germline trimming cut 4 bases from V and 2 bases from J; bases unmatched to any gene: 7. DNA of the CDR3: TGTGCCAGCAGCTCCTCTAGCGGGGGAGGACAAGAGACCCAGTACTTC. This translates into CASSSSSGGGQETQYF. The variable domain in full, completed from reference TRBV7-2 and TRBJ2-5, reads GAGVSQSPSNKVTEKGKDVELRCDPISGHTALYWYRQSLGQGLEFLIYFQGNSAPDKSGLPSDRFSAERTGGSVSTLTIQRTQQEDSAVYLCASSSSSGGGQETQYFGPGTRLLVL.

This CDR3 reads CASKSDTEAFF. The CDR3 DNA reads TGTGCCAGCAAGAGCGACACTGAAGCTTTCTTT. The chain links TRBV25-1 to TRBJ1-1, with D uncertain. The CDR3 consists of 11 residues. Trimming took off 7 bases at V and 3 bases at J, with 6 bases between the two ends. Germline-derived CDR1 and CDR2 are MGHDK and SYGVNS.

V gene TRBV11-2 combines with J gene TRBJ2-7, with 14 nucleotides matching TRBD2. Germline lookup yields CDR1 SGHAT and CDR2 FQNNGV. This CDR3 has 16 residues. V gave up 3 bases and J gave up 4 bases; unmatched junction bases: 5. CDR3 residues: CASSFPRTSGGYEQYF. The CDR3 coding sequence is TGTGCCAGCAGCTTTCCCCGGACTAGCGGGGGGTACGAGCAGTACTTC.